This T cell receptor (beta chain) was identified during a study of CD8 T cells in ankylosing spondylitis. It was by quantitative 5'-RACE with molecular barcodes that TCR beta libraries were made. TCRdb fed the 5' RACE reads into MiXCR, producing one record per CDR3 protein. Here the sample spans about 130,000 distinct CDR3 sequences, around 8.5% being singletons. Study-wide results and caveats: Reports of some motif variants in reactive arthritis synovial fluid and blood predate this one. With a CD8+ phenotype, disease-linked clones were relatively rare in peripheral blood. A motif in TCR beta, a set of 8 or 9 highly homologous variants, appeared characteristic of ankylosing spondylitis blood.

Comments on this clonotype: The antigen is unknown.

This sequence originates from a male donor with ankylosing spondylitis or in good health (not recorded which). The sequenced sample was blood, either unsorted or a sorted T cell fraction (not recorded which).

CDR3 sequence reads: CASSAQGAIQETQYF. In nucleotides, the CDR3 is TGTGCCAGCAGCGCGCAGGGGGCCATCCAAGAGACCCAGTACTTC. J is TRBJ2-5 and V is TRBV9, with 8 nucleotides matching TRBD1. The CDR3 covers 15 residues. The ends lost 3 bases at V and 1 base at J; junction bases unmatched: 5. Germline CDR1 is SGDLS and CDR2 is YYNGEE.